The clone carrying this T cell receptor (beta chain) is judged large. What it binds is unknown. Four subsets defined by PD-1 and/or TIGIT were sorted from live CD3+CD8+TCRalphabeta+ cells. This sample is part of a study of circulating CD8 cells and anti-PD-1 response in melanoma. Study details: Complete or partial response defined responders; stable or progressive disease, non-responders. Whole-study findings and limits: The cohort mixed treatment-naive and previously treated patients. Generally, no replicate experiments were performed.

The QIAseq Immune Repertoire TCR panel built the libraries from roughly 15 ng of total RNA. TCRdb recomputed calls from the reads with MiXCR, one row per CDR3 protein. The data show about 500 distinct CDR3 sequences, 5.8% seen once. Trimming shortened V by 4 bases and J by 7 bases, and 11 bases separated the two germline ends. This CDR3 is 12 amino acids long. Germline CDR1 reads MGHDK; CDR2 reads SYGVNS. This receptor was obtained from a human donor with melanoma. The chain couples TRBV25-1 to TRBJ2-7; tentatively, D is TRBD2 (6 bases). Sample: CD8+ T cells from PBMCs, taken at baseline or after one month of anti-PD-1 therapy (not recorded which). DNA for the CDR3: TGTGCCAGCAGTGTGTCCGGAGGGGAGCAGTACTTC. Amino acids: CASSVSGGEQYF.